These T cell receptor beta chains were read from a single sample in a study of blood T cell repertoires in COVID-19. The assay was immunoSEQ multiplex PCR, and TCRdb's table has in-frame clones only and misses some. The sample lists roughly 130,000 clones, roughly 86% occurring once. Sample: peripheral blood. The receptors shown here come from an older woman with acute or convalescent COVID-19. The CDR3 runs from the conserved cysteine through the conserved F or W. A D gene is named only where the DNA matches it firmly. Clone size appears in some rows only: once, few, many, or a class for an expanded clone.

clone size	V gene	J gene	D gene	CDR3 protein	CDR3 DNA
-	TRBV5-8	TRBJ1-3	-	CASSLNTLSGNTIYF	TGTGCCAGCAGCTTGAACACCCTCTCTGGAAACACCATATATTTT
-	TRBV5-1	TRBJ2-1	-	CASSLLTNNEQFF	TGCGCCAGCAGCTTGCTAACTAACAATGAGCAGTTCTTC
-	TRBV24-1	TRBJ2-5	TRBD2	CATSAGVGRGTQYF	TGTGCCACCAGTGCTGGTGTGGGGAGGGGGACCCAGTACTTC
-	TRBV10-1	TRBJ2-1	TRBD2	CASSTAGGHNEQFF	TGCGCCAGCAGTACAGCGGGAGGGCACAATGAGCAGTTCTTC
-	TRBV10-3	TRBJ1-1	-	CAIRQLGTEAFF	TGTGCCATCAGACAGTTAGGCACTGAAGCTTTCTTT
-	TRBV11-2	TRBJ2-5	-	CASSWTTEETQYF	TGTGCCAGCAGCTGGACTACAGAAGAGACCCAGTACTTC
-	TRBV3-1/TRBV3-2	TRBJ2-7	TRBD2	CASSQDTAGGTYEQYF	TGTGCCAGCAGCCAAGATACAGCGGGAGGGACCTACGAGCAGTACTTC
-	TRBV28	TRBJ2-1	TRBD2	CASRLGLANEQFF	TGTGCCAGCAGACTGGGACTAGCGAATGAGCAGTTCTTC
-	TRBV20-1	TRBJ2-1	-	CSANRAAEQFF	TGCAGTGCTAATAGAGCGGCGGAGCAGTTCTTC
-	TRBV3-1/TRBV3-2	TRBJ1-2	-	CASSSRGEENYGYTF	TGTGCCAGCAGCTCCCGGGGGGAAGAGAACTATGGCTACACCTTC
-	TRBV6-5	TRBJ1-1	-	CASSYGRNTEAFF	TGTGCCAGCAGTTACGGCAGGAACACTGAAGCTTTCTTT
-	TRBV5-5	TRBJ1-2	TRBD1	CASSAGQGVYGYTF	TGTGCCAGCAGCGCAGGACAGGGTGTCTATGGCTACACCTTC
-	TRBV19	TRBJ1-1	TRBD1	CASTLGGRGRGTEAFF	TGTGCCAGTACCCTAGGGGGCAGGGGGCGCGGCACTGAAGCTTTCTTT
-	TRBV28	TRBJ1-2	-	CASSSGGRGLGYTF	TGTGCCAGCAGTTCCGGGGGGCGAGGTTTGGGCTACACCTTC
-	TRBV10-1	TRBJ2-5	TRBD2	CASSSNSGRETQYF	TGCGCCAGCAGTTCAAATAGCGGGAGAGAGACCCAGTACTTC
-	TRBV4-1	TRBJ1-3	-	CASSQDLNGNTIYF	TGCGCCAGCAGCCAAGACCTAAACGGAAACACCATATATTTT
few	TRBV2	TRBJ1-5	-	CASSPRASGNQPQHF	TGTGCCAGCAGCCCCAGGGCCTCGGGCAATCAGCCCCAGCATTTT
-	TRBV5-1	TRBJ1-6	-	CASSLAGDSPLHF	TGCGCCAGCAGCTTGGCCGGTGATTCACCCCTCCACTTT